The 30 T cell receptor beta chains in this list originate from one sample, sequenced in a study of shared clonotypes between healthy human individuals (dated by TCRdb to 2018 to 2020). CD8 naive samples consisted of CD45RO-negative cells that were positively selected for CCR7, yielding a CD45RA+CCR7+ population without TemRA cells. Library generation was performed with the immunoSEQ multiplex PCR assay. Sourced from immuneACCESS, this table was stored by TCRdb with only in-frame sequences that have V and J called. A share of the clones is absent; for the studies checked, an unresolved V gene accounts for under half, and the remainder has no known explanation. The sample table records under 2,000,000 clones; about 95% of these occur just once. In total, the top ten clones hold 0.95% to 1.5% of the sample. The sequenced sample consisted of naive CD8+ T cells sorted from blood. This specimen's cell subset or site label, per the study, means: CD45RA+CCR7+. Every receptor here comes from a man aged 18 to 30 in good health.

The genes are TRBV6-5 and TRBJ2-7; perhaps TRBD1 as D (6 bases). V lost 2 bases and J 6 bases, leaving 11 bases between the germline ends. Germline CDR1 MNHEY, CDR2 SVGAGI. The CDR3 is made up of 13 amino acids. CDR3 nucleotide sequence: TGTGCCAGCAGTTACGCCAGGGGTAGCGAGCAGTACTTC. Protein: CASSYARGSEQYF.

V gene TRBV11-2 combines with J gene TRBJ2-3; D gene uncertain. The CDR3 runs to 16 residues. CDR1 is SGHAT and CDR2 is FQNNGV in the germline V gene. V was cut by 0 bases and J by 6 bases, with 16 bases left in between. CDR3 nucleotides: TGTGCCAGCAGCTTAGAGGGCTCCTCGGTCGGGGATACGCAGTATTTT. This translates into CASSLEGSSVGDTQYF. The entire variable domain, with the rest obtained from reference TRBV11-2 and TRBJ2-3, is as follows: EAGVAQSPRYKIIEKRQSVAFWCNPISGHATLYWYQQILGQGPKLLIQFQNNGVVDDSQLPKDRFSAERLKGVDSTLKIQPAKLEDSAVYLCASSLEGSSVGDTQYFGPGTRLTVL.

This clone was seen more than once but under ten times. Different DNA sequences within this sample yield the same CDR3. CDR3 protein: CASSQVPGLNTEAFF. CDR3 in DNA: TGCGCCAGCAGCCAAGTTCCAGGGCTGAACACTGAAGCTTTCTTT. The gene calls are TRBV4-1 and TRBJ1-1, with D maybe TRBD1 (5 bases). CDR1 and CDR2 from the germline V gene are MGHRA and YSYEKL. The CDR3 sequence is 15 residues long. V shed 1 base and J shed 0 bases, with 9 bases lying between them.

The chain joins TRBV25-1 to TRBJ1-6; D is undetermined. V shed 2 bases and J shed 4 bases, with 6 bases lying between them. The germline V gene encodes CDR1 MGHDK and CDR2 SYGVNS. The CDR3 is 14 residues long. The CDR3 coding sequence is TGTGCCAGCAGTGAAAGGGCGTATAATTCACCCCTCCACTTT. This gives the protein CASSERAYNSPLHF. Variable domain in full (rest from reference TRBV25-1 and TRBJ1-6): EADIYQTPRYLVIGTGKKITLECSQTMGHDKMYWYQQDPGMELHLIHYSYGVNSTEKGDLSSESTVSRIRTEHFPLTLESARPSHTSQYLCASSERAYNSPLHFGNGTRLTVT.

The CDR3 spells CASSDTGGEETQYF. The CDR3 DNA sequence: TGTGCCAGCAGCGACACTGGGGGGGAAGAGACCCAGTACTTC. The gene calls are TRBV11-2 and TRBJ2-5, with 7 bases aligning to TRBD2. The CDR3 contains 14 residues. CDR1 and CDR2 (germline): SGHAT, FQNNGV. J was trimmed by 3 bases and V by 5 bases; bases with no gene match: 6.

This clone has only one observation. The chain links TRBV5-4 to TRBJ2-3, with a tentative D call TRBD2 (5 bases). Germline V gene data show CDR1 as SGHNT and CDR2 as YYREEE (reference sequence). The V end was cut by 4 bases, the J end by 2 bases, with 8 bases between. The CDR3 is made up of 13 amino acids. The CDR3 nucleotides read TGTGCCAGCAGCCCGACTATCACAGATACGCAGTATTTT. Translated, it gives CASSPTITDTQYF.

This chain uses TRBV5-4 with TRBJ1-1, with D hard to call. The V gene lost 2 bases and the J gene lost 0 bases, with 8 bases spanning the gap. Germline CDR1 is SGHNT and CDR2 is YYREEE (reference sequence). The CDR3 sequence is 14 residues long. CDR3 in amino acids: CASSFSTMNTEAFF. Written as DNA, the CDR3 is TGTGCCAGCAGCTTTTCCACCATGAACACTGAAGCTTTCTTT. The full variable domain, in which reference TRBV5-4 and TRBJ1-1 provide the parts outside the CDR3, is ETGVTQSPTHLIKTRGQQVTLRCSSQSGHNTVSWYQQALGQGPQFIFQYYREEENGRGNFPPRFSGLQFPNYSSELNVNALELDDSALYLCASSFSTMNTEAFFGQGTRLTVV.

This chain connects TRBV6-6 to TRBJ2-3; no clear D. The V and J ends lost 5 bases and 4 bases respectively, with 7 bases between them. CDR3 length equals 12 residues. Germline assignment: CDR1 MNHNY and CDR2 SVGAGI (reference sequence). This chain's CDR3 is CASSAGADTQYF. In DNA form, the CDR3 reads TGTGCCAGCAGTGCCGGAGCAGATACGCAGTATTTT.

V gene TRBV27 combines with J gene TRBJ1-6; D is perhaps TRBD1 (6 bases). Trimming removed 3 bases from V and 9 bases from J, with 21 bases in between. Looked up from germline, CDR1 is MNHEY and CDR2 is SMNVEV (reference sequence). The length of the CDR3 is 17 residues. This CDR3 is CASSFGPNRAISSPLHF. As DNA, the CDR3 is TGTGCCAGCAGTTTCGGCCCAAACAGGGCGATTAGTTCACCCCTCCACTTT.

This sequence joins TRBV29-1 and TRBJ2-5; 13 bases map to TRBD2. This CDR3 region has 16 residues. The V segment lost 7 bases and the J segment 4 bases; nucleotides outside the gene matches: 12. CDR1 is SQVTM, CDR2 ANQGSEA, per germline. The DNA of the CDR3 is TGCAGCGCTGTGGGGACTAGCGGGGCCCCGCCAGAGACCCAGTACTTC. This encodes CSAVGTSGAPPETQYF.

The gene calls are TRBV15 and TRBJ1-3; D possibly corresponds to TRBD1 (6 bases). The CDR3 length is 13 residues. The germline CDR1 and CDR2 sequences are LNHNV and YYDKDF (reference sequence). Trimming took off 3 bases at V and 8 bases at J, with 11 bases between the two ends. CDR3: CATSSKGGDTIYF. DNA for the CDR3: TGTGCCACCAGCAGTAAGGGGGGAGACACCATATATTTT.

This chain uses TRBV7-9 with TRBJ2-7; D is ambiguous. Germline V gene lookup returns CDR1 SEHNR and CDR2 FQNEAQ (reference sequence). This CDR3 is 12 amino acids long. Trimming took off 5 bases at V and 4 bases at J, with 9 bases between the two ends. The CDR3 loop reads CASSASEYEQYF. DNA of the CDR3: TGTGCCAGCAGCGCCAGTGAGTACGAGCAGTACTTC.

The chain has TRBV15 and TRBJ2-7; 7 positions agree with TRBD1. J lost 0 bases, V lost 4 bases, and 3 bases had no gene match. The CDR3 consists of 14 residues. Germline CDR1 is LNHNV and CDR2 is YYDKDF (reference sequence). The chain's CDR3 is CATSTDRNSYEQYF. The CDR3 nucleotides are TGTGCCACCAGCACGGACAGGAACTCCTACGAGCAGTACTTC.

Concerning this clone: The sample holds other DNA sequences that translate to the same CDR3. V and J are TRBV9 and TRBJ2-1, with 8 bases fitting TRBD2. Germline V gene lookup returns CDR1 SGDLS and CDR2 YYNGEE. J lost 0 bases, V lost 0 bases, and 2 bases had no gene match. The CDR3 totals 16 residues. CDR3 amino acids: CASSVAAGGSYNEQFF. CDR3 nucleotide sequence: TGTGCCAGCAGCGTAGCGGCGGGGGGCTCCTACAATGAGCAGTTCTTC.

The CDR3 sequence is CASSQEFTGQGIYEQYF. The CDR3 DNA follows: TGCGCCAGCAGCCAAGAATTTACGGGACAGGGAATCTACGAGCAGTACTTC. The chain uses TRBV4-1 and TRBJ2-7; 9 bases align to TRBD1. Germline V lookup: CDR1 MGHRA, CDR2 YSYEKL. The CDR3 loop spans 17 amino acids. With 0 bases clipped from V and 3 bases from J, the junction kept 9 bases outside the gene matches.

V is TRBV11-2 and J is TRBJ2-1; D unresolved. The CDR3 is 17 amino acids. Germline V lookup: CDR1 SGHAT, CDR2 FQNNGV. V lost 2 bases to trimming and J lost 4 bases, with 18 bases between them. The CDR3: CASSLRGPEWGYNEQFF. The CDR3 region has the DNA TGTGCCAGCAGCTTAAGAGGTCCGGAGTGGGGATACAATGAGCAGTTCTTC.

This chain joins TRBV27 and TRBJ2-1; D might be TRBD1 (6 bases). Trimming left V 4 bases short and J 8 bases short, with 15 bases between. The CDR3 has 14 amino acids. Germline-derived CDR1 and CDR2 are MNHEY and SMNVEV (reference sequence). The CDR3 region is CASSSAGTLDEQFF. CDR3 nucleotides: TGTGCCAGCAGTTCCGCCGGGACATTGGATGAGCAGTTCTTC.

The chain carries TRBV14 and TRBJ1-2; D is uncertain. The CDR3 runs to 14 residues. V lost 1 base and J 2 bases, leaving 8 bases between the germline ends. The germline V gene has CDR1 SGHDN and CDR2 FVKESK. CDR3: CASSQAQQNYGYTF. CDR3 nucleotides: TGTGCCAGCAGCCAAGCTCAGCAAAACTATGGCTACACCTTC.

On this clone itself: The sample holds other DNA sequences that translate to the same CDR3. V gene TRBV5-6 combines with J gene TRBJ2-1, with TRBD2 matching over 9 bases. CDR3 size: 16 residues. V lost 0 bases to trimming and J lost 4 bases; unmatched junction nucleotides: 5. The germline V gene has CDR1 SGHDT and CDR2 YYEEEE. This CDR3 reads CASSLALAGVYNEQFF. The CDR3 DNA follows: TGTGCCAGCAGCTTGGCTTTAGCGGGAGTTTACAATGAGCAGTTCTTC.

V usage is TRBV5-4 and J usage is TRBJ2-7; D gene ambiguous. In germline, CDR1 is SGHNT, CDR2 YYREEE (reference sequence). Trimming pared 2 bases from V and 4 bases from J, leaving 7 bases between. The CDR3 has 12 residues. DNA for the CDR3: TGTGCCAGCAGCTTCGGTGAATACGAGCAGTACTTC. This codes for CASSFGEYEQYF.

The CDR3 sequence is CASSPGTHTGELFF. The DNA of the CDR3 is TGCGCCAGCAGCCCCGGGACACACACCGGGGAGCTGTTTTTT. The chain recombines TRBV4-1 with TRBJ2-2, with D perhaps TRBD1 (6 bases). There are 14 residues in the CDR3. V lost 4 bases to trimming and J lost 3 bases, with 9 bases between them. Per the germline V gene, CDR1 is MGHRA and CDR2 is YSYEKL.

This chain uses TRBV5-6 with TRBJ1-5, with D tentatively TRBD1 (5 bases). The CDR3 covers 17 residues. Germline CDR1 is SGHDT and CDR2 is YYEEEE. V was shortened by 4 bases and J by 3 bases, with 20 bases between the two germline ends. CDR3 DNA: TGTGCCAGCAGCCCCAACGGGGGGTATACGGACAATCAGCCCCAGCATTTT. It yields the protein CASSPNGGYTDNQPQHF.

This clone appeared a few times. This CDR3 reads CASSGAGNTEAFF. CDR3 bases: TGTGCCAGTAGTGGGGCAGGGAACACTGAAGCTTTCTTT. The V and J genes are TRBV19 and TRBJ1-1, with D possibly matching TRBD1 (5 bases). V was clipped by 5 bases and J by 1 base, with 8 bases between them. The CDR3 sequence is 13 residues long. Germline CDR1 LNHDA, CDR2 SQIVND (reference sequence).

V and J are TRBV5-6 and TRBJ2-7; D unresolved. V gave up 5 bases and J gave up 4 bases, with 13 bases separating them. Germline assignment: CDR1 SGHDT and CDR2 YYEEEE. The CDR3 has 13 amino acids. The CDR3 loop reads CASSTGYGYEQYF. The CDR3 bases are TGTGCCAGCAGTACCGGTTACGGGTACGAGCAGTACTTC.

To note about this clone: The same CDR3 is also encoded by other DNA sequences in this sample. The V and J genes are TRBV28 and TRBJ1-5; D call uncertain. Germline values: CDR1 MDHEN, CDR2 SYDVKM. V was cut by 2 bases and J by 2 bases, with 7 bases left in between. This CDR3 comprises 14 residues. The CDR3 is CASSLRVGNQPQHF. In DNA, the CDR3 is TGTGCCAGCAGTTTACGGGTAGGCAATCAGCCCCAGCATTTT. Filled out from reference TRBV28 and TRBJ1-5, the complete variable domain reads DVKVTQSSRYLVKRTGEKVFLECVQDMDHENMFWYRQDPGLGLRLIYFSYDVKMKEKGDIPEGYSVSREKKERFSLILESASTNQTSMYLCASSLRVGNQPQHFGDGTRLSIL.

V and J are TRBV2 and TRBJ2-3, with a possible D match to TRBD1 (5 bases). The V gene lost 3 bases and the J gene lost 2 bases, with 15 bases spanning the gap. CDR3 length: 16 residues. CDR1 and CDR2 (germline): SNHLY, FYNNEI. The CDR3 here is CASSDLGAPTTDTQYF. The CDR3 nucleotides read TGTGCCAGCAGTGATTTAGGGGCCCCTACCACAGATACGCAGTATTTT.

The chain is built from TRBV11-2 and TRBJ2-7; TRBD2 is a possible D gene (7 bases). Looked up from germline, CDR1 is SGHAT and CDR2 is FQNNGV. The germline V and J ends were trimmed by 3 bases and 6 bases, with 12 bases remaining between them. The CDR3 contains 13 residues. CDR3 residues: CASSFGRGFEQYF. As DNA, the CDR3 is TGTGCCAGCAGCTTTGGGAGGGGGTTCGAGCAGTACTTC.

V usage is TRBV28 and J usage is TRBJ2-7; D is possibly TRBD1 (6 bases). Trimming took off 1 base at V and 3 bases at J, with 10 bases between the two ends. The germline V gene encodes CDR1 MDHEN and CDR2 SYDVKM. The CDR3 length is 14 residues. CDR3 in DNA: TGTGCCAGCAGTTTATACCAGGGGAACTACGAGCAGTACTTC. Protein product: CASSLYQGNYEQYF.

This sequence joins TRBV30 and TRBJ1-1; tentative D call: TRBD1 (5 bases). This CDR3 has 14 residues. Germline CDR1 GTSNPN, CDR2 SVGIG (reference sequence). Between the trimmed V and J ends, which lost 0 bases and 1 base, there was a span of 9 bases. The CDR3 here is CAWSVGHANTEAFF. Here the CDR3 DNA reads TGTGCCTGGAGTGTCGGACATGCGAACACTGAAGCTTTCTTT.

Comments on this clone: The same CDR3 is also encoded by other DNA sequences in this sample. The chain carries TRBV7-9 and TRBJ2-7; 7 bases line up with TRBD2. The CDR3 has 12 amino acids. Trimming at V came to 3 bases and at J to 5 bases, leaving 1 base not matched to a gene. Germline V lookup: CDR1 SEHNR, CDR2 FQNEAQ (reference sequence). CDR3 region: CASSFGRDEQYF. The CDR3 DNA sequence: TGTGCCAGCAGCTTTGGGAGGGACGAGCAGTACTTC.